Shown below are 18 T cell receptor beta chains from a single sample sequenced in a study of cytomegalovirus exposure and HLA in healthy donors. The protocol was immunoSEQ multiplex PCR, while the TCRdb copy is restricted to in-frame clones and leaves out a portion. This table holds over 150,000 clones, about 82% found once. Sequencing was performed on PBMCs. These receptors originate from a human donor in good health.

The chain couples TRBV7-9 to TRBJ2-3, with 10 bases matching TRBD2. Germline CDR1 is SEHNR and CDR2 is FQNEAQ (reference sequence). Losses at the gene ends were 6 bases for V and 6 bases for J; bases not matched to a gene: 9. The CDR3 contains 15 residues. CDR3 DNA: TGTGCCAGCAGGGAAGGGCTAGCGGGAGTCGATACGCAGTATTTT. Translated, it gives CASREGLAGVDTQYF.

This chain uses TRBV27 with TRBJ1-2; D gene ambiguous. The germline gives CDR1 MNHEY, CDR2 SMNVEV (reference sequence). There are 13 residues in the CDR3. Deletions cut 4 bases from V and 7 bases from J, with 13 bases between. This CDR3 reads CASSSWYGGGYTF. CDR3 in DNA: TGTGCCAGCAGTTCTTGGTACGGCGGTGGCTACACCTTC.

Here the CDR3 reads CASSPGLGNQPQHF. CDR3 DNA: TGTGCCAGCAGTCCAGGACTCGGCAATCAGCCCCAGCATTTT. The chain has TRBV6-6 and TRBJ1-5; D is uncertain. The CDR3 totals 14 residues. The germline V gene encodes CDR1 MNHNY and CDR2 SVGAGI (reference sequence). The V gene lost 5 bases and the J gene lost 2 bases, with 10 bases spanning the gap.

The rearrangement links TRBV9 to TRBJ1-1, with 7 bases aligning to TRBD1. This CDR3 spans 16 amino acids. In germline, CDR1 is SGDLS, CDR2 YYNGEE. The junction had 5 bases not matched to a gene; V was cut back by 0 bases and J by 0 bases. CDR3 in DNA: TGTGCCAGCAGCGTAGCTTCAGGGGGGTTGAACACTGAAGCTTTCTTT. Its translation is CASSVASGGLNTEAFF. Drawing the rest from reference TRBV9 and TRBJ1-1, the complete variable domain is DSGVTQTPKHLITATGQRVTLRCSPRSGDLSVYWYQQSLDQGLQFLIQYYNGEERAKGNILERFSAQQFPDLHSELNLSSLELGDSALYFCASSVASGGLNTEAFFGQGTRLTVV.

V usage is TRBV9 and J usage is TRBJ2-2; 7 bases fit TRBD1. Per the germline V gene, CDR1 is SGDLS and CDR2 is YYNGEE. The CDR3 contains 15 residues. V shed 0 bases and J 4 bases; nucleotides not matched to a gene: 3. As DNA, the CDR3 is TGTGCCAGCAGCGTAGTACCAGGGGGCACCGGGGAGCTGTTTTTT. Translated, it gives CASSVVPGGTGELFF.

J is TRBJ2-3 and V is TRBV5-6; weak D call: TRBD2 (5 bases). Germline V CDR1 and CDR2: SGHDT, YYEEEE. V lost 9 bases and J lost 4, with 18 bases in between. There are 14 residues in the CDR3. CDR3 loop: CATRRGLEADTQYF. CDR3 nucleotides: TGTGCCACAAGACGCGGCTTGGAGGCAGATACGCAGTATTTT.

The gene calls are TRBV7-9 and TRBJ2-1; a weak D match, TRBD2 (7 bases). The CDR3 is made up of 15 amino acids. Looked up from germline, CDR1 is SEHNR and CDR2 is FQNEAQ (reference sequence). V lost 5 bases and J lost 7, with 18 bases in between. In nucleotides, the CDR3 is TGTGCCAGCAGCAGGGACGGGGGGCAGGGTAATGAGCAGTTCTTC. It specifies CASSRDGGQGNEQFF.

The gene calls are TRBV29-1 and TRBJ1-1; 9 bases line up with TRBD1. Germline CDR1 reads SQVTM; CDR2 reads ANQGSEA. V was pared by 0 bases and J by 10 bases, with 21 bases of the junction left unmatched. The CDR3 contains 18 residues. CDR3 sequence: CSVEDYHTRTGQGRAAFF. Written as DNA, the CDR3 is TGCAGCGTTGAAGATTACCATACTCGAACAGGACAGGGGAGAGCAGCTTTCTTT.

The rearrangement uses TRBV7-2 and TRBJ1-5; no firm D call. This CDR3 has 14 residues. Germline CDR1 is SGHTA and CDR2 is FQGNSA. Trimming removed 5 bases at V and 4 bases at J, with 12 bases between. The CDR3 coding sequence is TGTGCCAGCAGCGCCGGGTCCTCAAATCAGCCCCAGCATTTT. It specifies CASSAGSSNQPQHF.

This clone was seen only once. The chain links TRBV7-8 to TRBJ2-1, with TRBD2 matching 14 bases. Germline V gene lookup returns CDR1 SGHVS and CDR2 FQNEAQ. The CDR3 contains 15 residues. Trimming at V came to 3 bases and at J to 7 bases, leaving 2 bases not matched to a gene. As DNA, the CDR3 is TGTGCCAGCAGCTTGGGACTAGCGGGAGTGAATGAGCAGTTCTTC. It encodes CASSLGLAGVNEQFF.

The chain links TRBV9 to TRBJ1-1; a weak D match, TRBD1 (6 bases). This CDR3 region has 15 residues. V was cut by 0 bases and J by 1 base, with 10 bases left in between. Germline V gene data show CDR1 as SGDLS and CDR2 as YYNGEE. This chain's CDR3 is CASSVGGGWNTEAFF. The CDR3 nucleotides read TGTGCCAGCAGCGTAGGTGGGGGCTGGAACACTGAAGCTTTCTTT.

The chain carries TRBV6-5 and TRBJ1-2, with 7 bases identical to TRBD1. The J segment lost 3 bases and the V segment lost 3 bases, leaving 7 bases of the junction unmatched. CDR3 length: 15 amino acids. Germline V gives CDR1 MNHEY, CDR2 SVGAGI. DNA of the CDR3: TGTGCCAGCAGTTATCGGCATGACAGGGACTATGGCTACACCTTC. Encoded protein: CASSYRHDRDYGYTF.

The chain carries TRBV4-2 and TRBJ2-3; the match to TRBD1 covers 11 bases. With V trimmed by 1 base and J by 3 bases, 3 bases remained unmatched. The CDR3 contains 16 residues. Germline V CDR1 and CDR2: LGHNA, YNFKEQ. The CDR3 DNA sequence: TGTGCCAGCAGCCAAGGGGACAGGGGGAAGACAGATACGCAGTATTTT. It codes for CASSQGDRGKTDTQYF.

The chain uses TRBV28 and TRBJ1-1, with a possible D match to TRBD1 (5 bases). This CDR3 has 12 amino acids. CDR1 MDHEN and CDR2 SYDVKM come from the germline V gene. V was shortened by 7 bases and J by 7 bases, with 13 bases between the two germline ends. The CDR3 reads CASIDRGREAFF. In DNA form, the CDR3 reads TGTGCCAGCATCGACAGAGGCCGTGAAGCTTTCTTT.

This CDR3 reads CASSLVRGQMNTEAFF. The CDR3 DNA follows: TGCGCCAGCAGCTTGGTTCGCGGGCAAATGAACACTGAAGCTTTCTTT. The chain employs TRBV5-1 and TRBJ1-1; D call uncertain. CDR3 length: 16 amino acids. Germline CDR1 SGHRS, CDR2 YFSETQ. Trimming left V 0 bases short and J 0 bases short, with 12 bases between.

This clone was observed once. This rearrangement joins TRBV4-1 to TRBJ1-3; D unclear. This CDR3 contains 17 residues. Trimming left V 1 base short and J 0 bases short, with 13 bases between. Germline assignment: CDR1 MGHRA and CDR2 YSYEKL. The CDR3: CASSQGHSSSSGNTIYF. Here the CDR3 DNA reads TGCGCCAGCAGCCAAGGTCACAGTTCCTCCTCTGGAAACACCATATATTTT.

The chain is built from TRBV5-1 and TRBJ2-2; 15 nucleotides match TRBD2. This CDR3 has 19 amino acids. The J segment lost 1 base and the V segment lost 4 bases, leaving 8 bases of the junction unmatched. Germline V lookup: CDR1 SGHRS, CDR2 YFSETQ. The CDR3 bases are TGCGCCAGCAGCCCAGGGACTAGCGGGAGGACGAGGAACACCGGGGAGCTGTTTTTT. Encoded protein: CASSPGTSGRTRNTGELFF.

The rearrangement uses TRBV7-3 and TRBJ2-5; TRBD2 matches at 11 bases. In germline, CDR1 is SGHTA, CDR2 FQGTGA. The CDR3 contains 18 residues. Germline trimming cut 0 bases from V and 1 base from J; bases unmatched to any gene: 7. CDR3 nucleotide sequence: TGTGCCAGCAGCTTAACGTCTAGCGGGGGGCCCAGCCAAGAGACCCAGTACTTC. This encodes CASSLTSSGGPSQETQYF.